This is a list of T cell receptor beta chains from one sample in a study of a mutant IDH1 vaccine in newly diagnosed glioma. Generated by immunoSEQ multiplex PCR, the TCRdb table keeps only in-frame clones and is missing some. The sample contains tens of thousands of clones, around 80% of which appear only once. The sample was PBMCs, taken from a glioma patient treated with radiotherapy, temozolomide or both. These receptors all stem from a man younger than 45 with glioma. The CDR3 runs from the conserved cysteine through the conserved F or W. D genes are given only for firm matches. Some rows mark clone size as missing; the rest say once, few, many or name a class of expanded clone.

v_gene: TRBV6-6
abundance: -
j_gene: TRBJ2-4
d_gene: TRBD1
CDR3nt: TGTGCCAGCAGCCGCGACAGGGGACGGGGAAACATTCAGTACTTC
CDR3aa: CASSRDRGRGNIQYF

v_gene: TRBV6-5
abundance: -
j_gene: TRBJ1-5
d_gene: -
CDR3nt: TGTGCCAGCAGTTCGAGGGCGTTTCCCCAGCCCCAGCATTTT
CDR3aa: CASSSRAFPQPQHF

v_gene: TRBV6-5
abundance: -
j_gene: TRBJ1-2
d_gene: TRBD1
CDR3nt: TGTGCCAGCAGTTACCGAGGACAGGCCAGGAAGACCTTC
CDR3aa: CASSYRGQARKTF

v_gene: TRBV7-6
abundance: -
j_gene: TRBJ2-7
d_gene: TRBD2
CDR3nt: TGTGCCAGCAGCTTAGCGGGGGGGTTCAACGAGCAGTACTTC
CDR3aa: CASSLAGGFNEQYF

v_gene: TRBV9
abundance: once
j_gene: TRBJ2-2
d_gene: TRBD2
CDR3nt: TGTGCCAGCAGCGTAGACCCTAGCGGGAACACCGGGGAGCTGTTTTTT
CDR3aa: CASSVDPSGNTGELFF

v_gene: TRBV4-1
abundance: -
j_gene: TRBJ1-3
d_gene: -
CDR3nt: TGCGCCAGCAGCCAAGATGGGAGACGCAGCTCTGGAAACACCATATATTTT
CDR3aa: CASSQDGRRSSGNTIYF

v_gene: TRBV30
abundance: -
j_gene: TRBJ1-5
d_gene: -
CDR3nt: TGTGCCCGGGCTGAGGGGGGGAATCAGCCCCAGCATTTT
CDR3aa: CARAEGGNQPQHF

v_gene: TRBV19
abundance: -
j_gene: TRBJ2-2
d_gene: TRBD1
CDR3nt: TGTGCCAGTAGACACAGGGGGAGTACCGGGGAGCTGTTTTTT
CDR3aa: CASRHRGSTGELFF

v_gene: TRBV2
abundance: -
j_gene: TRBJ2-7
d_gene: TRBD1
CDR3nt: TGTGCCAGCAGCGCGACAGGGGGCTACGAGCAGTACTTC
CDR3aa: CASSATGGYEQYF

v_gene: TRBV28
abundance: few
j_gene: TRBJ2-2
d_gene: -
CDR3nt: TGTGCCAGCAGCGGGGCGAACACCGGGGAGCTGTTTTTT
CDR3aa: CASSGANTGELFF

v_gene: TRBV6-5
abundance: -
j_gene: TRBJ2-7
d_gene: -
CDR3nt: TGTGCCAGCAGTTACGGGAGACATGACGAGCAGTACTTC
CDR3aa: CASSYGRHDEQYF

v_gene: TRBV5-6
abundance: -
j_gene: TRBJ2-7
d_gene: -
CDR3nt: TGTGCCAGCAGCCCCCCTACGGGGGTATCCGAGCAGTACTTC
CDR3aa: CASSPPTGVSEQYF

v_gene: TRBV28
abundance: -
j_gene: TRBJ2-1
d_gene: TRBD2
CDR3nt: TGTGCCAGCAGGGGGCGGGAGGGAAACAATGAGCAGTTCTTC
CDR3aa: CASRGREGNNEQFF

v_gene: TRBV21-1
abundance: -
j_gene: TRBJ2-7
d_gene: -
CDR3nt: TGTGCCAGCAGCAAATGCGGAGCAATGGGGAATTTCTCCTACGAGCAGTACTTC
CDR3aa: CASSKCGAMGNFSYEQYF

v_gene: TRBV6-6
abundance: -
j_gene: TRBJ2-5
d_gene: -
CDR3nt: TGTGCCAGCAGTTACTCGGCAGGGAGCATGGAGACCCAGTACTTC
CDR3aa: CASSYSAGSMETQYF

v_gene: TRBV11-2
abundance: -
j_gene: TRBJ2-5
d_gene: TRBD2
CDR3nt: TGTGCCAGCAGCCCCCAGCCGGGACTAGCGGGAGGGGTCCAGTACTTC
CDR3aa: CASSPQPGLAGGVQYF

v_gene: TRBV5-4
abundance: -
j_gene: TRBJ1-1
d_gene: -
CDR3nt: TGTGCCAGCAGCTTGGGGGGGCACACTGAAGCTTTCTTT
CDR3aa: CASSLGGHTEAFF

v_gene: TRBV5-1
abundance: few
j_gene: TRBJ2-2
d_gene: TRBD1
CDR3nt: TGCGCCAGCAGCTTGGTAGAGGGGGCGGATACCGGGGAGCTGTTTTTT
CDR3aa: CASSLVEGADTGELFF

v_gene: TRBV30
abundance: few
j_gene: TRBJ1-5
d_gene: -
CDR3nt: TGTGCCTGGAGTGTCAAGGGGAGTCAGCCCCAGCATTTT
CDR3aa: CAWSVKGSQPQHF

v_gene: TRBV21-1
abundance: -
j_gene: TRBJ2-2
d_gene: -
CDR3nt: TGTGCCAGCAGCAAGCCGAGACAGGGGCAGGGGACCGGGGAGCTGTTTTTT
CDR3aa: CASSKPRQGQGTGELFF

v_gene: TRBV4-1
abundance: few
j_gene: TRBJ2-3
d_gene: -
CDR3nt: TGCGCCAGCACCCCATTAGGAGGGCGAGATACGCAGTATTTT
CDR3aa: CASTPLGGRDTQYF

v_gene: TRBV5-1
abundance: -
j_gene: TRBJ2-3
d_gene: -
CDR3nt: TGCGCCAGCAGCTTAGATCGCAGGCCCCAAGTGGATACGCAGTATTTT
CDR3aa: CASSLDRRPQVDTQYF

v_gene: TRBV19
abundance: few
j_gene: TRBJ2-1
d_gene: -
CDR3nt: TGTGCCAGTAGTACCCGGGACAACTCCTACAATGAGCAGTTCTTC
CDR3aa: CASSTRDNSYNEQFF

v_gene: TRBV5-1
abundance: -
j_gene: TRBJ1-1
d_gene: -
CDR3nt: TGCGCCAGCAGCTCGGGGGGACGGAACACTGAAGCTTTCTTT
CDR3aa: CASSSGGRNTEAFF

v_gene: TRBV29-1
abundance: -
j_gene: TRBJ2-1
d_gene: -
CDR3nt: TGCAGCGTTGAAGAGACCCGGGGGCTTAATCTGTACAATGAGCAGTTCTTC
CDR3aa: CSVEETRGLNLYNEQFF

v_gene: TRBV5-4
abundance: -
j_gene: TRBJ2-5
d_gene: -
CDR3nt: TGTGCCAGCAGCCGCTCCCAAGAGACCCAGTACTTC
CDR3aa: CASSRSQETQYF

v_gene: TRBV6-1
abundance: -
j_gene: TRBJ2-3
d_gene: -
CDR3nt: TGTGCCAGCAGTGAAATACGTTTAGGGGACACAGATACGCAGTATTTT
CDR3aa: CASSEIRLGDTDTQYF

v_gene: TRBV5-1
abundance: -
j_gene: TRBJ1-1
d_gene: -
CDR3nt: TGCGCCAGTGGATTCGGGACAACCACTGAAGCTTTCTTT
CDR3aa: CASGFGTTTEAFF

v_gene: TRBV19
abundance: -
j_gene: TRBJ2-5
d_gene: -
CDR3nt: TGTGCCAGTAGTACCCATGAAAAAGAGACCCAGTACTTC
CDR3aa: CASSTHEKETQYF

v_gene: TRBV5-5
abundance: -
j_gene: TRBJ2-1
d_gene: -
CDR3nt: TGTGCCAGCAGCTGGAGGTGGGACAAGCTCACAGGTGAGCAGTTCTTC
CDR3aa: CASSWRWDKLTGEQFF

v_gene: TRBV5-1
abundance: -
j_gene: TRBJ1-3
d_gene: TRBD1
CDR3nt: TGCGCCAGCAGCTTTTCTGGACAGGGGGCGCTTGGAAACACCATATATTTT
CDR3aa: CASSFSGQGALGNTIYF

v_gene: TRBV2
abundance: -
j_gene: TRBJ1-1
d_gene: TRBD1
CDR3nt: TGTGCCAGCGCCTGGACAGGGGATGAGAACACTGAAGCTTTCTTT
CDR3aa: CASAWTGDENTEAFF

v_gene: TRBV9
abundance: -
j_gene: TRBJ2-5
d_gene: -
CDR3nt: TGTGCCAGCAGCGTAGGAACCGGACAGCAAGAGACCCAGTACTTC
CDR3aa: CASSVGTGQQETQYF

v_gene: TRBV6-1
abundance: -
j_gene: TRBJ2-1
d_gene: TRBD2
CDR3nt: TGTGCCGGACGCGAAGCGGGAGGGAATGAGCAGTTCTTC
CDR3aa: CAGREAGGNEQFF

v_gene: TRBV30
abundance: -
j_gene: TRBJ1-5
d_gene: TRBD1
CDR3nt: TGTGCCTGGAGCGGGGACAGGGGGAGTCCCCAGCATTTT
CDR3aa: CAWSGDRGSPQHF

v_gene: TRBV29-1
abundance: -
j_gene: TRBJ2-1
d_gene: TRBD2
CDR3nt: TGCAGCGTTGCCGGACTAGCGGATTTGTACAATGAGCAGTTCTTC
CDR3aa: CSVAGLADLYNEQFF

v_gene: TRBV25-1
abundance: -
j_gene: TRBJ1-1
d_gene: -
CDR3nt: TGTGCCAGCAGGGCGGGATTGAACACTGAAGCTTTCTTT
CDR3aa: CASRAGLNTEAFF

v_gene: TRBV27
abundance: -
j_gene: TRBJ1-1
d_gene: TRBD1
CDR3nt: TGTGCCAGCAGTTTAGACAGGGGGCAGAACACTGAAGCTTTCTTT
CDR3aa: CASSLDRGQNTEAFF

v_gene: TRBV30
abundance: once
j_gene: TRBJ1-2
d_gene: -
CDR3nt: TGTGCCTGGATCACGCCTGGGGGGGAAAACTATGGCTACACCTTC
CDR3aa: CAWITPGGENYGYTF

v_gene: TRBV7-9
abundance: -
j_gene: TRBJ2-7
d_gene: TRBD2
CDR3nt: TGTGCCAGCAGTCCAAGCGGGAGGGCCCACGAGCAGTACTTC
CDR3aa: CASSPSGRAHEQYF

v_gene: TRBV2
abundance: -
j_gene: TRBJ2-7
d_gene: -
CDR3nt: TGTGCCAGCCAACAGGATTTCTCCTACGAGCAGTACTTC
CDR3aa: CASQQDFSYEQYF

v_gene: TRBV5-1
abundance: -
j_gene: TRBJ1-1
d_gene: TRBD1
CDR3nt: TGCGCCAGCAGCCCATCACAGGGGGGGATGAACACTGAAGCTTTCTTT
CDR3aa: CASSPSQGGMNTEAFF

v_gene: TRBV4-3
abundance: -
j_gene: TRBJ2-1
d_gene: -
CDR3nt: TGCGCCAGCAGCCAAGGCTTTGACCCCGTTTTGTTCTTC
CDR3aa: CASSQGFDPVLFF

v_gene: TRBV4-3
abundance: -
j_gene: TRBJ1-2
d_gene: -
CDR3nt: TGCGCCAGCAGCCAAGATTTAGGGGGTCAGGACTATGGCTACACCTTC
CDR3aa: CASSQDLGGQDYGYTF

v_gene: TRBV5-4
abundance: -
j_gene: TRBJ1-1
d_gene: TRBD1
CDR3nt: TGTGCCAGCAGCCGCCCGGGACAGGGGAACACTGAAGCTTTCTTT
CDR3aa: CASSRPGQGNTEAFF